The 20 T cell receptor beta chains below come from one sample, sequenced in a study of T cells expressing NK-cell markers. TCRdb reprocessed the 5' RACE reads and keeps a single row for each CDR3 protein, giving no DNA. The sample has 150,000 to 200,000 distinct CDR3 sequences. Material: blood T cells: a sorted CD56 or NKG2C T cell subset, CD4+ or CD8+ T cells, or bulk PBMC T cells (not recorded which). The receptors originated from a man aged 18-75 years in good health.

This chain joins TRBV6-4 and TRBJ2-3. The CDR3 is made up of 16 amino acids. In germline, CDR1 is MRHNA, CDR2 SNTAGT. The CDR3 sequence: CASSDSMSSVTDTQYF.

The chain is built from TRBV27 and TRBJ2-7; the TCRdb call, TRBD2, lacks DNA for checking. Per germline, CDR1 MNHEY and CDR2 SMNVEV (reference sequence). This CDR3 is 16 amino acids long. The CDR3 loop is CASSPPPSGGVYEQYF.

This chain connects TRBV19 to TRBJ2-7; TCRdb calls TRBD1, which cannot be checked without DNA. Germline CDR1 and CDR2: LNHDA and SQIVND (reference sequence). This CDR3 is 14 amino acids long. CDR3 in amino acids: CASSIGQNVYEQYF.

V and J are TRBV19 and TRBJ2-1; TCRdb designates TRBD1, a call that cannot be tested without DNA. The CDR3 spans 16 residues. Germline CDR1 LNHDA, CDR2 SQIVND (reference sequence). The chain's CDR3 is CASSIATGGLHNEQFF.

The CDR3 loop is CASSFGQIEAFF. The chain uses TRBV6-1 and TRBJ1-1; TCRdb selects TRBD1, and the lack of DNA leaves this call unchecked. Germline CDR1 MNHNS, CDR2 SASEGT. CDR3 length: 12 residues.

The chain recombines TRBV13 with TRBJ2-1; TCRdb returns TRBD2, unconfirmable since there is no DNA. CDR1 and CDR2 from the germline V gene are PRHDT and FYEKMQ (reference sequence). This CDR3 region has 16 residues. The CDR3 is CASSLGVRIKYNEQFF. The full variable domain, rest sourced from reference TRBV13 and TRBJ2-1, is AAGVIQSPRHLIKEKRETATLKCYPIPRHDTVYWYQQGPGQDPQFLISFYEKMQSDKGSIPDRFSAQQFSDYHSELNMSSLELGDSALYFCASSLGVRIKYNEQFFGPGTRLTVL.

The V and J genes are TRBV6-1 and TRBJ2-3. This CDR3 is built from 13 residues. CDR1 is MNHNS, CDR2 SASEGT, per germline. The CDR3 here is CASTGVETDTQYF.

The chain couples TRBV12-3 or TRBV12-4 to TRBJ2-7; TCRdb proposes TRBD1, but this gene call is untestable without DNA. The CDR3 has 14 residues. Here the CDR3 reads CASSPIGGSREQYF.

The chain combines TRBV6-5 with TRBJ2-5; the TCRdb call, TRBD1, lacks DNA for checking. Germline loops: CDR1 MNHEY, CDR2 SVGAGI. CDR3 length: 15 amino acids. The CDR3 sequence is CASSYSDREKEVQYF.

This rearrangement joins TRBV7-9 to TRBJ2-7; the TCRdb call, TRBD1, lacks DNA for checking. The CDR3 length is 13 residues. CDR1 is SEHNR, CDR2 FQNEAQ, per germline (reference sequence). The chain's CDR3 is CASSFDRGNEQYF.

The chain carries TRBV29-1 and TRBJ1-2; TCRdb's D call, TRBD1, is unchecked because there is no DNA. CDR3 length equals 15 residues. Per germline, CDR1 SQVTM and CDR2 ANQGSEA. This CDR3 is CSVEEPTGQGYGYTF.

The V gene is TRBV2, the J gene TRBJ2-3. From germline, CDR1 is SNHLY and CDR2 FYNNEI. The CDR3 is 15 amino acids. CDR3 sequence reads: CASTSTKRGTDTQYF.

CDR3 residues: CSARDITGGVYGYTF. J is TRBJ1-2 and V is TRBV20-1. Looked up from germline, CDR1 is DFQATT and CDR2 is SNEGSKA (reference sequence). The CDR3 consists of 15 residues.

The chain is built from TRBV12-3 or TRBV12-4 and TRBJ1-1; TCRdb gives TRBD1 as the D gene, but with no DNA this cannot be confirmed. The CDR3 loop spans 15 amino acids. CDR3 residues: CASSTRDRVDTEAFF.

The J gene is TRBJ1-1, the V gene TRBV5-8; absent DNA, TCRdb's TRBD1 call cannot be checked. CDR1 is SGHTS and CDR2 is YDEGEE in the germline V gene. The CDR3 extends over 14 amino acids. CDR3 protein: CASSLSGWSTEAFF.

The genes are TRBV2 and TRBJ1-1; checking the TCRdb D call of TRBD1 is not possible without DNA. Germline CDR1 SNHLY, CDR2 FYNNEI. CDR3 length: 19 amino acids. The CDR3 here is CASSEWPPPRDRGNTEAFF.

This chain links TRBV2 with TRBJ2-7; TCRdb's assignment of TRBD1 cannot be checked, as there is no DNA. CDR1 is SNHLY and CDR2 is FYNNEI in the germline V gene. The CDR3 loop spans 12 amino acids. The CDR3 reads CASRDSGGEQYF.

This chain links TRBV20-1 with TRBJ2-7; TCRdb selects TRBD1, and the lack of DNA leaves this call unchecked. The germline V gene has CDR1 DFQATT and CDR2 SNEGSKA (reference sequence). CDR3 size: 15 residues. The CDR3 here is CSAIGTGGPPYEQYF.

The chain is built from TRBV2 and TRBJ2-1; TCRdb calls TRBD1, which cannot be checked without DNA. CDR3 length equals 15 residues. Germline V lookup: CDR1 SNHLY, CDR2 FYNNEI. The CDR3 loop is CASKIGQGEWYEQFF.

The chain employs TRBV19 and TRBJ2-1; there is no DNA to check the TCRdb D call of TRBD1. There are 15 residues in the CDR3. CDR1 and CDR2 (germline): LNHDA, SQIVND (reference sequence). The CDR3 protein is CASNVGTFSYNEQFF.